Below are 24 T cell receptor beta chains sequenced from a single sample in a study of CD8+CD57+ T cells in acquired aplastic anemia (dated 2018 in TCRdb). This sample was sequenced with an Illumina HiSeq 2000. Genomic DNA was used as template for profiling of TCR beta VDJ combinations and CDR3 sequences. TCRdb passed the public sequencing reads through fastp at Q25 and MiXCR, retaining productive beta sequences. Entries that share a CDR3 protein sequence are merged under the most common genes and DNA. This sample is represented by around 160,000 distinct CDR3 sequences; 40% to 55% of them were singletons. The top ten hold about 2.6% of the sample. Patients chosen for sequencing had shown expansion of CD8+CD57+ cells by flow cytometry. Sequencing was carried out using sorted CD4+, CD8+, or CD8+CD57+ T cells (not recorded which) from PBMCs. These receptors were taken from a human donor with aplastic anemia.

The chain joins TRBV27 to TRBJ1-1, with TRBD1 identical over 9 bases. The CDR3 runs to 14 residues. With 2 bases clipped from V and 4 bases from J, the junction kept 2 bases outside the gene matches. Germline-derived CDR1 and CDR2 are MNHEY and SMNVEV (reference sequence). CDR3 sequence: CASSLGDRATEAFF. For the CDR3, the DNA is TGTGCCAGCAGTTTAGGGGACAGGGCCACTGAAGCTTTCTTT.

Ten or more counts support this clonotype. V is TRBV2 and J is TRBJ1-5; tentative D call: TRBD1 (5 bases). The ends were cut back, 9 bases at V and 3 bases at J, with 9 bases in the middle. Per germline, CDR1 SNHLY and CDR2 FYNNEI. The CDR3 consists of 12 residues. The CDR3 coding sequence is TGTGCCAGTCAGGACACCAATCAGCCCCAGCATTTT. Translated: CASQDTNQPQHF.

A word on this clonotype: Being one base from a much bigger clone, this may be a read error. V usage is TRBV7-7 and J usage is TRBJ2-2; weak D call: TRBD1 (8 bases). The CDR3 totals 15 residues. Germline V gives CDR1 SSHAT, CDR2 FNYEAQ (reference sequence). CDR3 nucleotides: TGTGCTAGCAGCTTACAGGGGGGGACCACCGGGGAGCTGTTTTTT. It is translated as CASSLQGGTTGELFF.

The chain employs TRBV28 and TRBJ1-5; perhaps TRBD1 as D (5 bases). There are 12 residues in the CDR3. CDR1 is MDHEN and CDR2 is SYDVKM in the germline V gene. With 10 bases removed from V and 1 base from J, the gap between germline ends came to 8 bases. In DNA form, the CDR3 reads TGTGCCACCGGGGGGAGCAATCAGCCCCAGCATTTT. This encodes CATGGSNQPQHF.

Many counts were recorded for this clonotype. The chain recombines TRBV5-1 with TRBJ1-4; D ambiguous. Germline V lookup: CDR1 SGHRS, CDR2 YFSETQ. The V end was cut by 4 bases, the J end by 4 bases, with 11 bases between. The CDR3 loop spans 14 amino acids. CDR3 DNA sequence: TGCGCCAGCAGCCCTAGTATCCTTAATGAAAAACTGTTTTTT. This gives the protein CASSPSILNEKLFF. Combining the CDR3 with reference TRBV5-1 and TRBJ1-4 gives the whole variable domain KAGVTQTPRYLIKTRGQQVTLSCSPISGHRSVSWYQQTPGQGLQFLFEYFSETQRNKGNFPGRFSGRQFSNSRSEMNVSTLELGDSALYLCASSPSILNEKLFFGSGTQLSVL.

The CDR3 reads CASSRRTGTGPYEQYF. The DNA of the CDR3 is TGTGCCAGCAGCCGCCGAACCGGGACAGGGCCCTACGAGCAGTACTTC. The J gene is TRBJ2-7, the V gene TRBV16, with 9 bases matching TRBD1. J gave up 2 bases and V 4 bases, and 9 bases lay outside the gene matches. Germline-derived CDR1 and CDR2 are KGHSY and FQNENV. The CDR3 is 16 residues long.

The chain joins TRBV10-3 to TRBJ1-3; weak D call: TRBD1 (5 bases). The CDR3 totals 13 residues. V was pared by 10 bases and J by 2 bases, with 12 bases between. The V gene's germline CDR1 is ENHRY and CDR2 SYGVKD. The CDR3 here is CATLEGPGNTIYF. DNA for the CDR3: TGTGCCACCCTGGAGGGACCTGGAAACACCATATATTTT.

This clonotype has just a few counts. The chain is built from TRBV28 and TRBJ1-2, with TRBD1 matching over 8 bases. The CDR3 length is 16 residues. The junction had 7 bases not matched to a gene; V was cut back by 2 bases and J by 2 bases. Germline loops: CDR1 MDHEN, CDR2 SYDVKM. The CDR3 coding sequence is TGTGCCAGCAGTTTAGCAGGACAGGGAAGGAACTATGGCTACACCTTC. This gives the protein CASSLAGQGRNYGYTF.

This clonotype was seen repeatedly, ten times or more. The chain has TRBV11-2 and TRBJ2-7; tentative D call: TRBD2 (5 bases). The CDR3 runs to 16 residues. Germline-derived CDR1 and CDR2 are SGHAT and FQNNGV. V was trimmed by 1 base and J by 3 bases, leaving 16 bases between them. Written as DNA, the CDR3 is TGTGCCAGCAGCTTAGTAGTCGGGGATGGTGTCTACGAGCAGTACTTC. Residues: CASSLVVGDGVYEQYF.

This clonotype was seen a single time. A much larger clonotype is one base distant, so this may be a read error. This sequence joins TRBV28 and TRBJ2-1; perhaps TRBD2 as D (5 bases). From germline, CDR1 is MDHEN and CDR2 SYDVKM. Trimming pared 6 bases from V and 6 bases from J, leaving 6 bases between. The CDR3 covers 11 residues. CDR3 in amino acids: CASRGGNEQFF. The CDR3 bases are TGTGCCAGCAGAGGAGGCAATGAGCAGTTCTTC.

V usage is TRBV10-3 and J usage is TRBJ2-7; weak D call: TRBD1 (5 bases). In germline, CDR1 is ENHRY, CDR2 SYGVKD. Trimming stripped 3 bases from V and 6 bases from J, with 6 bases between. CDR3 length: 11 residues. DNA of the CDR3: TGTGCCATCAGTGACCAGGGCGAGCAGTACTTC. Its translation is CAISDQGEQYF.

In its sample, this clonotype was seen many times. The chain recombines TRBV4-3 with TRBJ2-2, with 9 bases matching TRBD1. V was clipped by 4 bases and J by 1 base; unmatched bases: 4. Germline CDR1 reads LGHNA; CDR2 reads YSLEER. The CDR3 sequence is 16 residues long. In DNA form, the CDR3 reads TGCGCCAGCAGCCCCGGGACAGGGAAGAACACCGGGGAGCTGTTTTTT. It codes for CASSPGTGKNTGELFF.

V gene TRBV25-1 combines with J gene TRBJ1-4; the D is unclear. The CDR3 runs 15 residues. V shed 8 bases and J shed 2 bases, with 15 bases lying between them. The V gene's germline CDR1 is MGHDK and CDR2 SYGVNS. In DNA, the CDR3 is TGTGCCAGCCGCAAGCAGGATGGCACTAATGAAAAACTGTTTTTT. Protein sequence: CASRKQDGTNEKLFF.

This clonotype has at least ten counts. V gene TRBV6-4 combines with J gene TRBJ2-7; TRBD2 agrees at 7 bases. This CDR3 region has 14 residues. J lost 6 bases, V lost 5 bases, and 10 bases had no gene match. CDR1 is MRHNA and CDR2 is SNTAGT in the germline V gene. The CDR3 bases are TGTGCCAGCAGTCCACGGCCCGGGGAGGGCGAGCAGTACTTC. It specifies CASSPRPGEGEQYF.

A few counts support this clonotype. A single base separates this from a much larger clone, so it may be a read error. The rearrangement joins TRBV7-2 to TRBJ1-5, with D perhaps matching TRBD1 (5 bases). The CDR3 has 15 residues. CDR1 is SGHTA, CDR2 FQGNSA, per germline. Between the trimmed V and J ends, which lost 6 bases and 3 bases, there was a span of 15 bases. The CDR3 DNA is TGTGCCAGCAGTAAGGGCCAGGGAGACAATCAGCCCCAGCATTTT. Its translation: CASSKGQGDNQPQHF.

CDR3 region: CASSPVGSGAHYEQYF. CDR3 coding DNA: TGTGCCAGCAGCCCGGTGGGCAGCGGGGCTCACTACGAGCAGTACTTC. The V call is TRBV7-6, the J call TRBJ2-7, with 7 bases lining up with TRBD2. The junction had 13 bases not matched to a gene; V was cut back by 5 bases and J by 3 bases. Germline assignment: CDR1 SGHVS and CDR2 FNYEAQ. This CDR3 is 16 amino acids long.

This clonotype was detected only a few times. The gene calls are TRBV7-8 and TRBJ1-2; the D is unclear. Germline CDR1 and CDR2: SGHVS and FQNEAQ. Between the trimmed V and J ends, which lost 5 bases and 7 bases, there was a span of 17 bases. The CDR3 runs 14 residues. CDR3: CASSPSGGSRGYTF. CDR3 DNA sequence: TGTGCCAGCAGCCCCTCGGGAGGGAGTCGTGGCTACACCTTC.

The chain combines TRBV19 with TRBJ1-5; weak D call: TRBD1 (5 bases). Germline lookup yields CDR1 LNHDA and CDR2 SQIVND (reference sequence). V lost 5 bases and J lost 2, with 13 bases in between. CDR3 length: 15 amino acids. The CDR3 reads CASSHAGLGNQPQHF. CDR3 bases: TGTGCCAGTAGTCATGCAGGGTTGGGCAATCAGCCCCAGCATTTT. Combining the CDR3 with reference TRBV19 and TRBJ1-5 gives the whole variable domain DGGITQSPKYLFRKEGQNVTLSCEQNLNHDAMYWYRQDPGQGLRLIYYSQIVNDFQKGDIAEGYSVSREKKESFPLTVTSAQKNPTAFYLCASSHAGLGNQPQHFGDGTRLSIL.

The CDR3 DNA sequence: TGTGCCAGCAAATTATCGACTAGCGGGAGCCACGGGGAGCTGTTTTTT. Translating it yields CASKLSTSGSHGELFF. J is TRBJ2-2 and V is TRBV27, with 12 nucleotides matching TRBD2. This CDR3 region has 16 residues. V shed 7 bases, J shed 7 bases, and the junction held 10 bases outside the gene matches. From germline, CDR1 is MNHEY and CDR2 SMNVEV (reference sequence).

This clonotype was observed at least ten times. The CDR3 loop is CASMLWVSSGANVLTF. CDR3 bases: TGTGCCAGCATGCTGTGGGTCTCCTCTGGGGCCAACGTCCTGACTTTC. The rearrangement uses TRBV7-9 and TRBJ2-6; D remains ambiguous. CDR3 size: 16 residues. The V gene lost 7 bases and the J gene lost 0 bases, with 13 bases spanning the gap. Germline V gives CDR1 SEHNR, CDR2 FQNEAQ (reference sequence).

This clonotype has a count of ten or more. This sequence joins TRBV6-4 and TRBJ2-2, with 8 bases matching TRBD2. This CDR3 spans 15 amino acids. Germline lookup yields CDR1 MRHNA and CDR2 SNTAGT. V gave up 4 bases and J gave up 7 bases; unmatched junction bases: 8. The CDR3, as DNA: TGTGCCAGCAGTGTACTAGCGGCTCAAAACGGGGAGCTGTTTTTT. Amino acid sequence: CASSVLAAQNGELFF.

CDR3 bases: TGCAGCGCTTCTAGCGGGGGGGTACAAGAGACCCAGTACTTC. Translated, it gives CSASSGGVQETQYF. The chain is built from TRBV29-1 and TRBJ2-5, with 12 nucleotides matching TRBD2. The CDR3 spans 14 residues. J was trimmed by 2 bases and V by 7 bases; bases with no gene match: 5. Per the germline V gene, CDR1 is SQVTM and CDR2 is ANQGSEA.

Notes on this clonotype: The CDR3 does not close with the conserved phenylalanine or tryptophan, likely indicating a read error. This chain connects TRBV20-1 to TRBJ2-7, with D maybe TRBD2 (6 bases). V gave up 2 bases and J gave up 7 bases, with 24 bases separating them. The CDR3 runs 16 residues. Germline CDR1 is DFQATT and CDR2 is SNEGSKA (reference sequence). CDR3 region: CSARPLTSGSTGEQYS. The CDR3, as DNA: TGCAGTGCTAGACCACTGACAAGCGGGTCGACGGGGGAGCAGTACTCC.

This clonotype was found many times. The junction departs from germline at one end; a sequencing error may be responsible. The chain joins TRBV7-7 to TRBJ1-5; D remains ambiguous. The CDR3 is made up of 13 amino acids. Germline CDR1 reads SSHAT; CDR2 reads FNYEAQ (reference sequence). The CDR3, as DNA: TGTGCTAGCAGCCTCTCTGATGGTCAGCCCCAGCATTTT. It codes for CASSLSDGQPQHF.